The 18 T cell receptor beta chains presented below share a single source sample, sequenced in a study of PD-L1 blockade in urothelial cancer. Assay used: immunoSEQ multiplex PCR; TCRdb lists only in-frame clones, some missing. The repertoire consists of about 52,000 clones, with approximately 84% occurring once and the leading ten covering approximately 1.3%. This sample's time point: pretreatment peripheral blood. The material was PBMCs, obtained around atezolizumab (anti-PD-L1) treatment. Receptors were obtained from a man aged 45-65 years with urothelial cancer.

The chain joins TRBV11-3 to TRBJ2-3; possibly TRBD1 for D (5 bases). V was cut by 1 base and J by 2 bases, with 16 bases left in between. Germline values: CDR1 SGHNT, CDR2 YENEEA. CDR3 length equals 17 residues. In nucleotides, the CDR3 is TGTGCCAGCAGCTTAGTAACAGGACCCCCTGACACAGATACGCAGTATTTT. Protein product: CASSLVTGPPDTDTQYF.

The V gene is TRBV2, the J gene TRBJ2-1, with D uncertain. This CDR3 has 16 residues. V dropped 0 bases and J dropped 0 bases, with 9 bases sitting between them. Germline V CDR1 and CDR2: SNHLY, FYNNEI. The DNA for the CDR3 is TGTGCCAGCAGTGAAGCGCCAGGCCGCTCCTACAATGAGCAGTTCTTC. This sequence encodes CASSEAPGRSYNEQFF. The full variable domain, completed using reference TRBV2 and TRBJ2-1, is EPEVTQTPSHQVTQMGQEVILRCVPISNHLYFYWYRQILGQKVEFLVSFYNNEISEKSEIFDDQFSVERPDGSNFTLKIRSTKLEDSAMYFCASSEAPGRSYNEQFFGPGTRLTVL.

This rearrangement joins TRBV28 to TRBJ1-2; possible D gene TRBD1, 5 bases. Looked up from germline, CDR1 is MDHEN and CDR2 is SYDVKM. The CDR3 covers 13 residues. The ends were cut back, 6 bases at V and 2 bases at J, with 10 bases in the middle. The CDR3 region has the DNA TGTGCCAGCAGATCCGGGGGGAACTATGGCTACACCTTC. Residues: CASRSGGNYGYTF.

This sequence joins TRBV7-2 and TRBJ1-4; D uncertain. This CDR3 contains 17 residues. With 1 base removed from V and 1 base from J, the gap between germline ends came to 13 bases. Germline values: CDR1 SGHTA, CDR2 FQGNSA. CDR3 nucleotides: TGTGCCAGCAGCTTAGATAGCGGGGTTGGAACTAATGAAAAACTGTTTTTT. This encodes CASSLDSGVGTNEKLFF.

The chain is built from TRBV7-9 and TRBJ2-7; the D gene is possibly TRBD2 (7 bases). CDR1 is SEHNR, CDR2 FQNEAQ, per germline (reference sequence). There are 14 residues in the CDR3. V was clipped by 5 bases and J by 3 bases, with 14 bases between them. The CDR3 nucleotides are TGTGCCAGCAGCGCATACAGGGAGGGCTACGAGCAGTACTTC. Protein: CASSAYREGYEQYF.

This clone has only one observation. The V call is TRBV19, the J call TRBJ1-1; 9 bases are a match to TRBD1. The germline V gene has CDR1 LNHDA and CDR2 SQIVND (reference sequence). There are 14 residues in the CDR3. V was pared by 2 bases and J by 6 bases, with 4 bases of the junction left unmatched. This CDR3 reads CASSITGGQSEAFF. Here the CDR3 DNA reads TGTGCCAGTAGTATAACAGGGGGCCAGTCTGAAGCTTTCTTT.

This clone was observed a single time. The genes are TRBV29-1 and TRBJ1-1, with D perhaps matching TRBD1 (6 bases). V was cut by 6 bases and J by 1 base, with 15 bases left in between. The germline gives CDR1 SQVTM, CDR2 ANQGSEA. The CDR3 totals 14 residues. CDR3: CSVPDRSRNTEAFF. In DNA, the CDR3 is TGCAGCGTACCAGACAGGTCGCGGAACACTGAAGCTTTCTTT.

The genes are TRBV6-5 and TRBJ2-5; 8 nucleotides match TRBD2. The CDR3 extends over 15 amino acids. The junction had 5 bases not matched to a gene; V was cut back by 0 bases and J by 5 bases. Per the germline V gene, CDR1 is MNHEY and CDR2 is SVGAGI. CDR3 in amino acids: CASSYSRGGWETQYF. CDR3 coding DNA: TGTGCCAGCAGTTACTCACGGGGGGGGTGGGAGACCCAGTACTTC.

The V and J genes are TRBV4-1 and TRBJ2-7, with D possibly matching TRBD2 (6 bases). Deletions cut 1 base from V and 6 bases from J, with 16 bases between. Germline V lookup: CDR1 MGHRA, CDR2 YSYEKL. The CDR3 is 15 amino acids. This chain's CDR3 is CASSQALMQGGEQYF. In DNA, the CDR3 is TGCGCCAGCAGCCAAGCACTCATGCAGGGAGGCGAGCAGTACTTC.

This chain uses TRBV30 with TRBJ2-6, with 7 bases lining up with TRBD1. CDR3 length: 16 amino acids. The junction had 6 bases not matched to a gene; V was cut back by 3 bases and J by 1 base. CDR1 and CDR2 from the germline V gene are GTSNPN and SVGIG (reference sequence). CDR3 coding DNA: TGTGCCTGGAGCGGGACAGTGATTTCTGGGGCCAACGTCCTGACTTTC. It encodes CAWSGTVISGANVLTF.

The rearrangement links TRBV11-2 to TRBJ1-4; the match to TRBD1 covers 7 bases. The CDR3 totals 14 residues. The germline V gene has CDR1 SGHAT and CDR2 FQNNGV. Losses at the gene ends were 5 bases for V and 8 bases for J; bases not matched to a gene: 8. In DNA form, the CDR3 reads TGTGCCAGCAGCCTACCCGGGACAGTAGAAAAACTGTTTTTT. This codes for CASSLPGTVEKLFF.

This sequence joins TRBV14 and TRBJ2-3; 8 bases are shared with TRBD2. CDR3 size: 15 residues. Germline-derived CDR1 and CDR2 are SGHDN and FVKESK. J gave up 4 bases and V 4 bases, and 7 bases lay outside the gene matches. CDR3 nucleotide sequence: TGTGCCAGCAGCCCCGCGGGGGGTTTTTCAGATACGCAGTATTTT. Translating it yields CASSPAGGFSDTQYF. The full variable domain, in which reference TRBV14 and TRBJ2-3 provide the parts outside the CDR3, is EAGVTQFPSHSVIEKGQTVTLRCDPISGHDNLYWYRRVMGKEIKFLLHFVKESKQDESGMPNNRFLAERTGGTYSTLKVQPAELEDSGVYFCASSPAGGFSDTQYFGPGTRLTVL.

The rearrangement joins TRBV7-2 to TRBJ2-7; 7 bases are a match to TRBD2. J lost 2 bases, V lost 5 bases, and 9 bases had no gene match. The CDR3 length is 15 residues. Germline V gives CDR1 SGHTA, CDR2 FQGNSA. The CDR3 DNA follows: TGTGCCAGCAGCCCAGGAAGCGGGGCCACCTACGAGCAGTACTTC. Translation: CASSPGSGATYEQYF.

V gene TRBV18 combines with J gene TRBJ2-7; 8 nucleotides agree with TRBD1. The CDR3 is made up of 16 amino acids. Losses at the gene ends were 1 base for V and 3 bases for J; bases not matched to a gene: 8. Looked up from germline, CDR1 is KGHSH and CDR2 is LQKENI. The DNA for the CDR3 is TGTGCCAGCTCACCACTAACCGGGACAGGATTCTACGAGCAGTACTTC. Residues: CASSPLTGTGFYEQYF.

The chain joins TRBV6-1 to TRBJ2-3; TRBD2 aligns across 14 bases. The trim removed 4 bases at V and 6 bases at J, leaving 6 bases unmatched. Germline V lookup: CDR1 MNHNS, CDR2 SASEGT. This CDR3 has 16 residues. The CDR3 nucleotides are TGTGCCAGCAGTGCTGGACTAGCGGGGGGCCGCGATACGCAGTATTTT. It encodes CASSAGLAGGRDTQYF.

This clone turned up a few times. The V and J genes are TRBV14 and TRBJ2-3; tentative D call: TRBD2 (5 bases). With 3 bases removed from V and 0 bases from J, the gap between germline ends came to 22 bases. CDR1 SGHDN and CDR2 FVKESK come from the germline V gene. The CDR3 sequence is 19 residues long. The CDR3 reads CASSQGSGVLAGSTDTQYF. The CDR3 DNA reads TGTGCCAGCAGCCAGGGGTCCGGAGTCTTGGCGGGTAGCACAGATACGCAGTATTTT. Filled out from reference TRBV14 and TRBJ2-3, the complete variable domain reads EAGVTQFPSHSVIEKGQTVTLRCDPISGHDNLYWYRRVMGKEIKFLLHFVKESKQDESGMPNNRFLAERTGGTYSTLKVQPAELEDSGVYFCASSQGSGVLAGSTDTQYFGPGTRLTVL.

This chain links TRBV10-3 with TRBJ1-1; TRBD1 aligns across 10 bases. The CDR3 contains 14 residues. Germline CDR1 ENHRY, CDR2 SYGVKD. The V gene end was trimmed by 9 bases and the J gene end by 4 bases; junction bases not matched to a gene: 8. The CDR3 protein is CAITTGGVSTEAFF. CDR3 in DNA: TGTGCCATAACGACAGGGGGCGTAAGCACTGAAGCTTTCTTT.

The chain carries TRBV6-6 and TRBJ1-5; 8 bases agree with TRBD1. The V and J ends lost 7 bases and 3 bases, in that order; junction bases with no gene match: 11. The germline gives CDR1 MNHNY, CDR2 SVGAGI (reference sequence). The CDR3 spans 16 residues. The CDR3, as DNA: TGTGCCAGCACCGAAAGCCAGGGGGCTATCAATCAGCCCCAGCATTTT. Amino acid sequence: CASTESQGAINQPQHF.